This entry describes one T cell receptor beta chain. This sample was taken from a study of blood T cell repertoires in COVID-19. For the study at large: From T cells, B-cell-depleted T cells, or PBMCs came the material, which was cDNA or gDNA.

Authors' methods: By means of reference gene primer amplification, nucleated cell counts were estimated. Only in-frame clones appear in the TCRdb table, and some are missing; sequencing was by immunoSEQ multiplex PCR. D and trimming were read from the DNA, whereas the V and J calls and clone size are those reported in that table. The table lists approximately 300,000 clones, more than 85% of them singletons. The germline V and J ends were trimmed by 2 bases and 3 bases, with 11 bases remaining between them. Germline CDR1 reads SGHAT; CDR2 reads FQNNGV. The CDR3 loop spans 14 amino acids. This sequence originates from a woman in her thirties who had recovered from COVID-19. The specimen was PBMCs or T cells enriched from blood (not recorded which). The chain employs TRBV11-2 and TRBJ2-7, with a possible D match to TRBD1 (6 bases). The CDR3 here is CASSLSQGGYEQYF. Here the CDR3 DNA reads TGTGCCAGCAGCTTATCACAGGGCGGCTACGAGCAGTACTTC. The whole variable domain, filled in from reference TRBV11-2 and TRBJ2-7, reads EAGVAQSPRYKIIEKRQSVAFWCNPISGHATLYWYQQILGQGPKLLIQFQNNGVVDDSQLPKDRFSAERLKGVDSTLKIQPAKLEDSAVYLCASSLSQGGYEQYFGPGTRLTVT.